This T cell receptor (beta chain) was captured in a study of tumor-infiltrating lymphocytes in primary liver carcinoma. About the research overall: Productive TCRbeta reads per sample were roughly 3.5 to 7.5 million, not differing by tissue. Study-wide results and limits: Tumor top-250-clone fractions significantly exceeded those of blood (p = 0.039). All five tumor regions shared only about 8-24% of top clones. It was tumor-adjacent and tumor-blood pairs that overlapped less than tumor region pairs did.

With regard to this clonotype: Its specificity is unknown. This CDR3 fails to terminate in the conserved phenylalanine or tryptophan, so it likely reflects a read error.

The researchers produced TCR beta cDNA from around 0.5 ug total RNA with a constant-region primer. Nested multiplex PCR, run for three rounds with slightly modified ARM-PCR, yielded TCR beta libraries. In TCRdb, the multiplex PCR reads were re-called with MiXCR into one record per CDR3 protein. The repertoire has approximately 74,000 distinct CDR3 sequences, 70% to 80% of them found once; the top ten carry approximately 13%. It was from roughly 20-30 mg of unsorted bulk tissue that RNA and DNA were co-extracted. The sample consisted of liver tumor tissue from sampling region 4. Subset defined: tumor region T4, right-lateral pole. This clonotype originated in a woman aged 60-70 years with primary liver carcinoma and hepatitis B virus infection.

The CDR3 reads CASRRQDPPLLKNIQYI. The CDR3 nucleotides read TGCGCCAGCAGGCGACAGGACCCGCCACTCCTTAAAAACATTCAGTACATC. This chain links TRBV10-1 with TRBJ2-4, with D possibly TRBD1 on 6 matching bases. The V gene's germline CDR1 is WNHNN and CDR2 SYGVQD (reference sequence). The CDR3 spans 17 residues. Deletions cut 6 bases from V and 4 bases from J, with 22 bases between.